Listed here are 27 T cell receptor beta chains from one sample, sequenced in a study of blood T cell repertoires in COVID-19. The protocol was immunoSEQ multiplex PCR, while the TCRdb copy is restricted to in-frame clones and leaves out a portion. Of approximately 400,000 clones in the sample, 83% were seen once. The sequencing input was PBMCs or T cells enriched from blood (not recorded which). All receptors derive from a woman between 45 and 65 years old who had recovered from COVID-19.

The rearrangement uses TRBV6-5 and TRBJ2-1, with TRBD1 matching 7 bases. V lost 5 bases and J lost 7; bases outside the gene matches: 5. Looked up from germline, CDR1 is MNHEY and CDR2 is SVGAGI. CDR3 length: 13 residues. CDR3 loop: CASSRGLGNEQFF. The CDR3 bases are TGTGCCAGCAGTAGGGGGCTGGGGAATGAGCAGTTCTTC.

V usage is TRBV6-5 and J usage is TRBJ1-2; 9 nucleotides agree with TRBD1. J was trimmed by 1 base and V by 5 bases; bases with no gene match: 5. The CDR3 spans 15 residues. The germline V gene encodes CDR1 MNHEY and CDR2 SVGAGI. Written as DNA, the CDR3 is TGTGCCAGCAGTCCTGACAGGGGGTATAACTATGGCTACACCTTC. This gives the protein CASSPDRGYNYGYTF.

The chain has TRBV18 and TRBJ2-5; 11 bases are shared with TRBD2. Germline V gives CDR1 KGHSH, CDR2 LQKENI. The junction had 4 bases not matched to a gene; V was cut back by 3 bases and J by 1 base. The CDR3 contains 16 residues. The CDR3 nucleotides are TGTGCCAGCTCACCTTACGGGACTAGCGGCCAAGAGACCCAGTACTTC. Amino acid sequence: CASSPYGTSGQETQYF.

The chain uses TRBV6-2 or TRBV6-3 and TRBJ1-2; D unclear. Germline values: CDR1 MNHEY, CDR2 SVGEGT. V was pared by 4 bases and J by 7 bases, with 10 bases between. The CDR3 contains 12 residues. CDR3 sequence: CASSFTLSGYTF. The CDR3 nucleotides are TGTGCCAGCAGTTTTACTCTGTCTGGCTACACCTTC.

This chain connects TRBV18 to TRBJ2-1, with TRBD2 identical over 11 bases. CDR1 and CDR2 (germline): KGHSH, LQKENI. The CDR3 extends over 16 amino acids. Trimming cost V 5 bases and J 3 bases; bases outside gene matches: 6. Here the CDR3 reads CASSTGLAAFYNEQFF. Written as DNA, the CDR3 is TGTGCCAGCTCAACGGGACTAGCGGCCTTCTACAATGAGCAGTTCTTC.

The V and J genes are TRBV10-3 and TRBJ1-2; D uncertain. Between the trimmed V and J ends, which lost 6 bases and 6 bases, there was a span of 17 bases. The CDR3 spans 14 residues. Germline V gene lookup returns CDR1 ENHRY and CDR2 SYGVKD. The CDR3 coding sequence is TGTGCCATCAGCGACGGGATGGACCCCAATGGCTACACCTTC. It specifies CAISDGMDPNGYTF.

This chain uses TRBV9 with TRBJ1-1; tentatively, D is TRBD1 (5 bases). The CDR3 length is 16 residues. The germline gives CDR1 SGDLS, CDR2 YYNGEE. With 4 bases removed from V and 3 bases from J, the gap between germline ends came to 19 bases. The CDR3 protein is CASSQGLEGAHTEAFF. In nucleotides, the CDR3 is TGTGCCAGCAGCCAGGGTCTAGAAGGGGCGCACACTGAAGCTTTCTTT. Full variable domain (missing parts from reference TRBV9 and TRBJ1-1): DSGVTQTPKHLITATGQRVTLRCSPRSGDLSVYWYQQSLDQGLQFLIQYYNGEERAKGNILERFSAQQFPDLHSELNLSSLELGDSALYFCASSQGLEGAHTEAFFGQGTRLTVV.

The chain uses TRBV19 and TRBJ1-1; a possible D gene is TRBD1 (5 bases). The length of the CDR3 is 14 residues. Germline V gene lookup returns CDR1 LNHDA and CDR2 SQIVND (reference sequence). V was clipped by 4 bases and J by 4 bases, with 13 bases between them. The CDR3 region has the DNA TGTGCCAGTAGTAGCACACGGGGGAGCACTGAAGCTTTCTTT. Residues: CASSSTRGSTEAFF.

The chain employs TRBV5-1 and TRBJ1-4; D possibly corresponds to TRBD1 (5 bases). This CDR3 comprises 13 residues. Trimming pared 0 bases from V and 5 bases from J, leaving 5 bases between. CDR1 is SGHRS, CDR2 YFSETQ, per germline. The CDR3 reads CASSLGTNEKLFF. The CDR3 DNA reads TGCGCCAGCAGCTTGGGGACAAATGAAAAACTGTTTTTT.

This sequence joins TRBV5-1 and TRBJ2-5; no reliable D call. The V end lost 4 bases, the J end lost 5 bases, and 12 bases lay between the germline ends. Looked up from germline, CDR1 is SGHRS and CDR2 is YFSETQ. CDR3 size: 13 residues. The CDR3 loop is CASSPSLRETQYF. The CDR3 DNA reads TGCGCCAGCAGCCCCTCTTTGAGGGAGACCCAGTACTTC.

V usage is TRBV7-2 and J usage is TRBJ1-4; TRBD1 aligns across 9 bases. The CDR3 is made up of 18 amino acids. Germline assignment: CDR1 SGHTA and CDR2 FQGNSA. V was pared by 1 base and J by 0 bases, with 6 bases of the junction left unmatched. Here the CDR3 DNA reads TGTGCCAGCAGCTTAGGGGACAGGGTGTCGGCAACTAATGAAAAACTGTTTTTT. Residues: CASSLGDRVSATNEKLFF.

This clone was counted only a few times. CDR3 region: CASSLPLGGGTTDTQYF. The CDR3 DNA sequence: TGTGCCAGCAGCTTACCGCTGGGCGGGGGGACGACAGATACGCAGTATTTT. This chain uses TRBV7-9 with TRBJ2-3; 8 bases line up with TRBD2. J was trimmed by 3 bases and V by 2 bases; bases with no gene match: 10. Germline values: CDR1 SEHNR, CDR2 FQNEAQ (reference sequence). CDR3 length: 17 residues.

This clone was detected only a few times. This chain links TRBV14 with TRBJ2-2; 8 bases line up with TRBD2. The CDR3 covers 18 residues. V dropped 4 bases and J dropped 6; count of bases not matched to a gene: 16. Germline loops: CDR1 SGHDN, CDR2 FVKESK. CDR3 sequence reads: CASSRPGFAGGFAGELFF. CDR3 in DNA: TGTGCCAGCAGCCGACCTGGGTTTGCGGGGGGTTTCGCCGGGGAGCTGTTTTTT.

The J gene is TRBJ1-2, the V gene TRBV30; 8 bases agree with TRBD1. CDR1 and CDR2 from the germline V gene are GTSNPN and SVGIG (reference sequence). The CDR3 is made up of 13 amino acids. Trimming took 8 bases from V and 3 from J; bases not matched to a gene: 8. This CDR3 is CAGTGQDYYGYTF. In DNA form, the CDR3 reads TGTGCCGGTACGGGACAGGATTACTATGGCTACACCTTC. Complete variable domain (other parts from reference TRBV30 and TRBJ1-2): SQTIHQWPATLVQPVGSPLSLECTVEGTSNPNLYWYRQAAGRGLQLLFYSVGIGQISSEVPQNLSASRPQDRQFILSSKKLLLSDSGFYLCAGTGQDYYGYTFGSGTRLTVV.

V and J are TRBV29-1 and TRBJ2-2; 9 bases line up with TRBD1. The CDR3 runs to 14 residues. J was trimmed by 5 bases and V by 5 bases; bases with no gene match: 6. Germline CDR1 and CDR2: SQVTM and ANQGSEA. The CDR3 loop is CSVFQQGATGELFF. CDR3 DNA sequence: TGCAGCGTTTTCCAACAGGGGGCAACCGGGGAGCTGTTTTTT.

This chain uses TRBV18 with TRBJ1-1, with TRBD1 as a possible D gene (6 bases). From germline, CDR1 is KGHSH and CDR2 LQKENI. The CDR3 runs 16 residues. The V end lost 8 bases, the J end lost 4 bases, and 23 bases lay between the germline ends. The CDR3 bases are TGTGCCAGCCTACGCGTCGGGGGGGCTAGGGGCACTGAAGCTTTCTTT. Its translation is CASLRVGGARGTEAFF.

The chain combines TRBV11-2 with TRBJ2-4, with a weak D call TRBD2 (5 bases). Trimming removed 8 bases at V and 0 bases at J, with 11 bases between. The CDR3 totals 14 residues. Germline CDR1 and CDR2: SGHAT and FQNNGV. The CDR3 region has the DNA TGTGCCAGCTCCCTCGGAGGAGCCAAAAACATTCAGTACTTC. It encodes CASSLGGAKNIQYF.

The chain employs TRBV6-5 and TRBJ2-7; D not resolved. Trimming shortened V by 10 bases and J by 6 bases, and 22 bases separated the two germline ends. The germline V gene encodes CDR1 MNHEY and CDR2 SVGAGI. The CDR3 length is 14 residues. The CDR3 loop reads CATRPLLILSEQYF. DNA of the CDR3: TGTGCCACTAGACCCCTATTAATCCTCAGCGAGCAGTACTTC.

The V gene is TRBV5-4, the J gene TRBJ1-1; tentative D call: TRBD1 (5 bases). Trimming took 0 bases from V and 3 from J, leaving 9 bases between them. Germline assignment: CDR1 SGHNT and CDR2 YYREEE (reference sequence). The CDR3 length is 14 residues. The chain's CDR3 is CASSLGGGDTEAFF. DNA for the CDR3: TGTGCCAGCAGCTTGGGTGGGGGGGACACTGAAGCTTTCTTT.

This chain joins TRBV5-5 and TRBJ1-5, with 9 nucleotides matching TRBD1. CDR3 length equals 13 residues. In germline, CDR1 is SGHKS, CDR2 YYEKEE (reference sequence). V was pared by 3 bases and J by 7 bases, with 2 bases of the junction left unmatched. The CDR3 loop is CASSWDRAQPQHF. CDR3 DNA: TGTGCCAGCAGCTGGGACAGGGCCCAGCCCCAGCATTTT.

This clone was detected a few times. This rearrangement joins TRBV27 to TRBJ2-3, with TRBD2 matching 11 bases. The J segment lost 1 base and the V segment lost 6 bases, leaving 12 bases of the junction unmatched. The CDR3 runs 18 residues. Germline lookup yields CDR1 MNHEY and CDR2 SMNVEV (reference sequence). The DNA for the CDR3 is TGTGCCAGCAGCCGATTAAGGGTACTAGCGGGGGGCACAGATACGCAGTATTTT. Translation: CASSRLRVLAGGTDTQYF.

CDR3 sequence (DNA): TGTGCCAGCAGCGTAGGTCCAGGGTCCTACGAGCAGTACTTC. Its protein is CASSVGPGSYEQYF. The chain is built from TRBV9 and TRBJ2-7, with D perhaps TRBD1 (5 bases). CDR1 SGDLS and CDR2 YYNGEE come from the germline V gene. Deletions cut 0 bases from V and 1 base from J, with 8 bases between. CDR3 length: 14 amino acids.

This chain connects TRBV19 to TRBJ2-7, with D possibly matching TRBD2 (6 bases). Looked up from germline, CDR1 is LNHDA and CDR2 is SQIVND (reference sequence). V lost 9 bases, J lost 6 bases, and 12 bases lay in between. The CDR3 runs to 11 residues. In DNA form, the CDR3 reads TGTGCCAGCTCCGGAGGGTCCGAGCAGTACTTC. Translation: CASSGGSEQYF.

This clone was counted between two and nine times. Here the CDR3 reads CASSRMDINSNYGYTF. The CDR3 bases are TGTGCCAGCAGCCGCATGGACATTAACTCTAACTATGGCTACACCTTC. The rearrangement uses TRBV5-8 and TRBJ1-2, with D maybe TRBD1 (5 bases). The V gene's germline CDR1 is SGHTS and CDR2 YDEGEE. Trimming stripped 4 bases from V and 0 bases from J, with 16 bases between. This CDR3 is built from 16 residues.

This chain links TRBV5-1 with TRBJ2-1, with a weak D call TRBD2 (5 bases). V lost 0 bases and J lost 2, with 15 bases in between. The germline V gene encodes CDR1 SGHRS and CDR2 YFSETQ. The CDR3 contains 17 residues. CDR3 DNA sequence: TGCGCCAGCAGCTTGGGGGGTACTAGTAGCACCTACAATGAGCAGTTCTTC. The encoded protein is CASSLGGTSSTYNEQFF.

This clone was counted once. The genes are TRBV19 and TRBJ1-1; D is undetermined. The CDR3 has 13 amino acids. V lost 6 bases and J lost 1, with 9 bases in between. CDR1 is LNHDA, CDR2 SQIVND, per germline (reference sequence). The CDR3 coding sequence is TGTGCCAGTAGACAAACACAGAACACTGAAGCTTTCTTT. Its translation: CASRQTQNTEAFF.

The chain couples TRBV4-2 to TRBJ2-4; D unresolved. CDR1 and CDR2 (germline): LGHNA, YNFKEQ. The CDR3 sequence is 15 residues long. The V and J ends lost 0 bases and 3 bases respectively, with 9 bases between them. The CDR3 nucleotides read TGTGCCAGCAGCCAAGATCTAGTCAGCAAAAACATTCAGTACTTC. Translated: CASSQDLVSKNIQYF.